These 27 T cell receptor beta chains were all obtained from the same sample, sequenced in a study of CD8 T cells in Susac syndrome. A quantity of roughly 0.5 to 1 ug RNA underwent reverse transcription using random hexamers. TCRdb re-derived calls from the immunoSEQ multiplex PCR reads in MiXCR, one entry per CDR3 protein. The profile shows under 55,000 distinct CDR3 sequences, around 93% of them singletons. Sequencing was done on a sample of CD8+ T cells from PBMCs. These receptors came from a human donor with multiple sclerosis.

The chain is built from TRBV14 and TRBJ1-6; TRBD1 agrees at 11 bases. Germline V CDR1 and CDR2: SGHDN, FVKESK. The CDR3 runs 17 residues. Losses at the gene ends were 1 base for V and 8 bases for J; bases not matched to a gene: 7. CDR3: CASSQAPDRGRDSPLHF. CDR3 nucleotides: TGTGCCAGCAGCCAAGCCCCGGACAGGGGGCGAGATTCACCCCTCCACTTT.

CDR3 DNA sequence: TGCGCCAGCAGCCAGGCTTGGGCCAGCACCTACGAGCAGTACTTC. It codes for CASSQAWASTYEQYF. This rearrangement joins TRBV4-3 to TRBJ2-7; D is unresolved. The CDR3 is made up of 15 amino acids. Germline lookup yields CDR1 LGHNA and CDR2 YSLEER. V shed 3 bases and J shed 2 bases, with 14 bases lying between them.

In the case of this clonotype: Compared with germline, one end of the junction differs, possibly owing to a read error. V gene TRBV7-3 combines with J gene TRBJ2-2; D gene unclear. This CDR3 comprises 15 residues. CDR1 SGHTA and CDR2 FQGTGA come from the germline V gene. The CDR3 here is CASSLTVGPSGELFF. The DNA for the CDR3 is TGTGCCAGCAGCCTAACGGTCGGGCCCTCCGGGGAGCTGTTTTTT.

This rearrangement joins TRBV20-1 to TRBJ2-4; a weak D match, TRBD2 (6 bases). The germline V and J ends were trimmed by 6 bases and 1 base, with 13 bases remaining between them. The length of the CDR3 is 14 residues. Looked up from germline, CDR1 is DFQATT and CDR2 is SNEGSKA (reference sequence). CDR3 DNA sequence: TGCAGTGCCGGTGGGAGGAAGGCCAAAAACATTCAGTACTTC. Its translation: CSAGGRKAKNIQYF.

This clonotype was seen once. V and J are TRBV4-3 and TRBJ2-7; 8 nucleotides align to TRBD2. V lost 1 base, J lost 3 bases, and 5 bases stayed unmatched. CDR3 length: 15 amino acids. Germline CDR1 and CDR2: LGHNA and YSLEER. The CDR3 loop reads CASSQAESGGYEQYF. Here the CDR3 DNA reads TGCGCCAGCAGCCAAGCGGAAAGCGGGGGCTACGAGCAGTACTTC.

This chain connects TRBV14 to TRBJ2-1; D gene uncertain. This CDR3 spans 15 amino acids. V shed 6 bases and J shed 6 bases, with 18 bases lying between them. The germline V gene encodes CDR1 SGHDN and CDR2 FVKESK. CDR3 coding DNA: TGTGCCAGCAGGTCCTCTAGGGAATCTGGCAATGAGCAGTTCTTC. Its protein product is CASRSSRESGNEQFF.

V gene TRBV30 combines with J gene TRBJ1-1; TRBD1 aligns across 8 bases. V was pared by 5 bases and J by 1 base, with 0 bases of the junction left unmatched. This CDR3 comprises 12 residues. Germline V gene sequence: CDR1 GTSNPN, CDR2 SVGIG (reference sequence). CDR3 region: CAWGTGNTEAFF. The CDR3 DNA reads as TGTGCCTGGGGGACAGGGAACACTGAAGCTTTCTTT.

The CDR3 DNA is TGTGCCAGCAGTGGTGGGGACAGAGCCTACGAGCAGTACTTC. Its translation is CASSGGDRAYEQYF. The rearrangement joins TRBV25-1 to TRBJ2-7; 7 positions agree with TRBD1. The CDR3 loop spans 14 amino acids. Germline V gene sequence: CDR1 MGHDK, CDR2 SYGVNS. The V and J ends lost 4 bases and 2 bases, in that order; junction bases with no gene match: 5.

This chain joins TRBV7-9 and TRBJ2-5; 10 positions match TRBD2. The CDR3 totals 18 residues. Germline lookup yields CDR1 SEHNR and CDR2 FQNEAQ (reference sequence). V lost 1 base, J lost 2 bases, and 10 bases stayed unmatched. The CDR3 DNA follows: TGTGCCAGCAGCTTAGACCTGTTGGGACTAGCGAGACAAGAGACCCAGTACTTC. Encoded protein: CASSLDLLGLARQETQYF.

The J gene is TRBJ2-5, the V gene TRBV7-2, with D tentatively TRBD1 or TRBD2 (5 bases each). Germline CDR1 SGHTA, CDR2 FQGNSA. The V and J ends lost 3 bases and 5 bases respectively, with 19 bases between them. The CDR3 loop spans 16 amino acids. CDR3 region: CASSLERGHARETQYF. The CDR3 nucleotides are TGTGCCAGCAGCTTGGAGAGGGGCCACGCCCGGGAGACCCAGTACTTC.

The rearrangement joins TRBV29-1 to TRBJ2-3; D call uncertain. Trimming pared 3 bases from V and 0 bases from J, leaving 16 bases between. The length of the CDR3 is 16 residues. Looked up from germline, CDR1 is SQVTM and CDR2 is ANQGSEA. The CDR3 loop reads CSVDTQRLVSTDTQYF. In nucleotides, the CDR3 is TGCAGCGTTGATACCCAAAGGTTGGTCAGCACAGATACGCAGTATTTT.

The chain uses TRBV7-9 and TRBJ2-7, with TRBD1 identical over 7 bases. The germline gives CDR1 SEHNR, CDR2 FQNEAQ (reference sequence). The CDR3 spans 15 residues. Germline trimming cut 4 bases from V and 1 base from J; bases unmatched to any gene: 7. The CDR3 reads CASSSYRGPSYEQYF. The CDR3 bases are TGTGCCAGCAGCTCATACAGGGGACCTTCCTACGAGCAGTACTTC.

The CDR3 coding sequence is TGTGCCAGCAGTGTTCTAGACAGTAACACCGGGGAGCTGTTTTTT. This gives the protein CASSVLDSNTGELFF. V usage is TRBV27 and J usage is TRBJ2-2; a possible D gene is TRBD1 (5 bases). Germline CDR1 and CDR2: MNHEY and SMNVEV (reference sequence). This CDR3 comprises 15 residues. V was pared by 5 bases and J by 2 bases, with 12 bases between.

This chain connects TRBV7-2 to TRBJ2-7; either TRBD1 or TRBD2 may fit D (7 bases each). Germline V gene sequence: CDR1 SGHTA, CDR2 FQGNSA. The V end was cut by 2 bases, the J end by 3 bases, with 20 bases between. CDR3 length: 17 residues. The CDR3 sequence is CASSLNTGEGLYYEQYF. CDR3 coding DNA: TGTGCCAGCAGCTTAAATACAGGGGAGGGCTTATACTACGAGCAGTACTTC.

The chain carries TRBV13 and TRBJ1-2; D unclear. Germline V gene data show CDR1 as PRHDT and CDR2 as FYEKMQ (reference sequence). This CDR3 spans 13 amino acids. V was cut by 5 bases and J by 7 bases, with 14 bases left in between. DNA of the CDR3: TGTGCCAGCAGCCACAAAGTAGATCTTGGCTACACCTTC. The encoded protein is CASSHKVDLGYTF. Complete variable domain (other parts from reference TRBV13 and TRBJ1-2): AAGVIQSPRHLIKEKRETATLKCYPIPRHDTVYWYQQGPGQDPQFLISFYEKMQSDKGSIPDRFSAQQFSDYHSELNMSSLELGDSALYFCASSHKVDLGYTFGSGTRLTVV.

The chain is built from TRBV7-9 and TRBJ2-5; TRBD1 matches 7 bases. Per germline, CDR1 SEHNR and CDR2 FQNEAQ (reference sequence). Trimming removed 5 bases from V and 5 bases from J; junction bases left unmatched: 5. CDR3 size: 13 residues. CDR3 in DNA: TGTGCCAGCAGCCGAACAGGGGTGGAGACCCAGTACTTC. Protein product: CASSRTGVETQYF. The complete variable domain, with remaining parts taken from reference TRBV7-9 and TRBJ2-5, reads DTGVSQNPRHKITKRGQNVTFRCDPISEHNRLYWYRQTLGQGPEFLTYFQNEAQLEKSRLLSDRFSAERPKGSFSTLEIQRTEQGDSAMYLCASSRTGVETQYFGPGTRLLVL.

The chain has TRBV10-1 and TRBJ2-7; possibly TRBD1 or TRBD2 for D (5 bases each). V was cut by 2 bases and J by 0 bases, with 5 bases left in between. Germline CDR1 and CDR2: WNHNN and SYGVQD (reference sequence). The CDR3 consists of 13 residues. The CDR3 loop is CASSEGTSYEQYF. The CDR3 DNA reads as TGCGCCAGCAGTGAGGGGACCTCCTACGAGCAGTACTTC.

The chain is built from TRBV4-1 and TRBJ2-5; D might be TRBD2 (6 bases). CDR1 MGHRA and CDR2 YSYEKL come from the germline V gene. The CDR3 extends over 14 amino acids. V lost 5 bases and J 5 bases, leaving 15 bases between the germline ends. The CDR3 loop is CASSNAGGVETQYF. The DNA for the CDR3 is TGCGCCAGCAGCAACGCCGGGGGAGTGGAGACCCAGTACTTC.

The rearrangement links TRBV29-1 to TRBJ2-7; maybe TRBD2 (6 bases). The CDR3 is 15 residues long. V was cut by 3 bases and J by 2 bases, with 17 bases left in between. The V gene's germline CDR1 is SQVTM and CDR2 ANQGSEA. The CDR3 DNA follows: TGCAGCGTTGAGGGGTGGGGGGACTCAACCTACGAGCAGTACTTC. Its protein is CSVEGWGDSTYEQYF.

V and J are TRBV27 and TRBJ2-3; 7 bases match TRBD2. V shed 4 bases and J 6 bases; nucleotides not matched to a gene: 10. CDR1 is MNHEY, CDR2 SMNVEV, per germline (reference sequence). The length of the CDR3 is 15 residues. CDR3 in amino acids: CASSSRSAGEDTQYF. The CDR3 DNA is TGTGCCAGCAGTTCTCGGAGCGCGGGGGAGGATACGCAGTATTTT.

V is TRBV27 and J is TRBJ2-6; D unclear. V was shortened by 1 base and J by 0 bases, with 4 bases between the two germline ends. CDR1 is MNHEY, CDR2 SMNVEV, per germline (reference sequence). This CDR3 comprises 15 residues. CDR3 amino acids: CASSLFLSGANVLTF. The CDR3 nucleotides are TGTGCCAGCAGTTTATTTCTCTCTGGGGCCAACGTCCTGACTTTC.

The chain carries TRBV6-1 and TRBJ2-7; 10 positions agree with TRBD2. CDR1 is MNHNS, CDR2 SASEGT, per germline. The length of the CDR3 is 16 residues. Unmatched junction bases numbered 11, after V lost 6 bases and J lost 3 bases. The CDR3 spells CASSQTLAGDHYEQYF. In DNA form, the CDR3 reads TGTGCCAGCAGCCAAACCCTAGCGGGGGACCACTACGAGCAGTACTTC.

This clonotype was picked up one time. The chain couples TRBV6-2 or TRBV6-3 to TRBJ1-2; unclear D gene. The germline CDR1 and CDR2 sequences are MNHEY and SVGEGT. CDR3 size: 15 residues. V was shortened by 6 bases and J by 4 bases, with 18 bases between the two germline ends. Here the CDR3 reads CASSRNPDSTYGYTF. The CDR3, as DNA: TGTGCCAGCAGCCGTAACCCGGACTCAACCTATGGCTACACCTTC.

The chain joins TRBV4-1 to TRBJ2-6; no clear D. Germline V gene sequence: CDR1 MGHRA, CDR2 YSYEKL. V lost 0 bases and J 0 bases, leaving 6 bases between the germline ends. The CDR3 has 16 residues. CDR3 coding DNA: TGCGCCAGCAGCCAAGAGCAGAGCTCTGGGGCCAACGTCCTGACTTTC. Translating gives CASSQEQSSGANVLTF.

The V gene is TRBV25-1, the J gene TRBJ2-3; the D gene is possibly TRBD1 (5 bases). This CDR3 spans 13 amino acids. V gave up 2 bases and J gave up 3 bases, with 6 bases separating them. The V gene's germline CDR1 is MGHDK and CDR2 SYGVNS. CDR3 DNA: TGTGCCAGCAGTGAACAGGGTACAGATACGCAGTATTTT. As protein: CASSEQGTDTQYF.

This clonotype was found once. The genes are TRBV7-6 and TRBJ2-1, with TRBD1 matching 9 bases. With 1 base clipped from V and 6 bases from J, the junction kept 4 bases outside the gene matches. CDR3 length: 15 amino acids. The germline CDR1 and CDR2 sequences are SGHVS and FNYEAQ. In nucleotides, the CDR3 is TGTGCCAGCAGCTTAGGGACAGGGGCAAGCAATGAGCAGTTCTTC. Protein product: CASSLGTGASNEQFF.

The J gene is TRBJ2-4, the V gene TRBV18; 8 nucleotides align to TRBD2. Germline V gene sequence: CDR1 KGHSH, CDR2 LQKENI. The CDR3 contains 17 residues. J gave up 0 bases and V 3 bases, and 7 bases lay outside the gene matches. CDR3 coding DNA: TGTGCCAGCTCACCTCCGGGAGGGAATTTAGCCAAAAACATTCAGTACTTC. Translated: CASSPPGGNLAKNIQYF.